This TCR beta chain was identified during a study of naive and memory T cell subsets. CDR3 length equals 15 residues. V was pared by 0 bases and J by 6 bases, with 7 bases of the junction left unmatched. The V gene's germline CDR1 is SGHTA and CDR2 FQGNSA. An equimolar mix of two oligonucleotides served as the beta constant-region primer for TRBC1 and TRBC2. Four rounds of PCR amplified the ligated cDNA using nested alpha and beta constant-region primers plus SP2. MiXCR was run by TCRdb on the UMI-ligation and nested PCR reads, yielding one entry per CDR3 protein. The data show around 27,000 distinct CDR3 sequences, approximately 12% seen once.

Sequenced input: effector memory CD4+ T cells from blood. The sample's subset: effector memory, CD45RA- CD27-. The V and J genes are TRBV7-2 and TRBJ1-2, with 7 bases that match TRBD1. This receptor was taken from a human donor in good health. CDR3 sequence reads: CASSLAQGVFDGYTF. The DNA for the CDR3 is TGTGCCAGCAGCTTAGCCCAGGGGGTATTTGATGGCTACACCTTC.